This T cell receptor beta chain was profiled in a study of CD8 T cells in ankylosing spondylitis (dated 2017 in TCRdb). As for the study more broadly: The study profiled T cell receptor beta repertoires in healthy donors and ankylosing spondylitis patients to find disease-linked TCR variants. The full study cohort comprised 20 to 30 ankylosing spondylitis patients and 110 or so healthy donors. Peripheral blood was sampled, and synovial fluid was additionally collected from ankylosing spondylitis patients. The study at large found these results: A TCR beta motif made up of eight or nine highly homologous amino acid variants appeared to be characteristic of blood from ankylosing spondylitis patients. The disease-linked clones were reported as significantly enriched in matched synovial fluid samples from ankylosing spondylitis patients. Some motif variants had previously been reported in the synovial fluid and blood of reactive arthritis patients, which suggests shared mechanisms of disease initiation. A CD8+ phenotype was shown by the disease-linked clones, which were found at relatively low frequencies in peripheral blood.

The sequencer was an Illumina HiSeq 2500. Quantitative 5'-RACE with molecular barcodes was the method used to prepare the TCR beta libraries. In the authors' own workflow: To identify disease-linked TCR variants, a new computational method was used, one built on a probabilistic model of VDJ rearrangement. The public reads were run again by TCRdb, first through fastp at Q25 and then through MiXCR, and only productive beta chains were kept. Here each entry gathers all rows of one CDR3 protein and keeps the most common genes and DNA. TCRdb, not the original authors, processed these V and J calls. The sample yields 130,000 or so distinct CDR3 sequences; over 10% were counted once. The ten most abundant clones make up about 4% of the sample. A note on this clonotype: Its antigen is not yet known. One junction end does not reproduce the germline sequence, and a read error may be involved.

Including the terminal cysteine and phenylalanine, the CDR3 comprises 15 residues. Only the CDR3 DNA stays, 45 bases, in frame from base 1. According to the germline V gene (reference sequence), CDR1 reads SGHAT and CDR2 reads FQDESV. The chain joins TRBV11-1 to TRBJ2-1; 12 bases in the middle match TRBD2. The source of this sequence is a female donor with ankylosing spondylitis or in good health (not recorded which). The sequenced sample consisted of blood, either unsorted or a sorted T cell fraction (not recorded which). The nucleotides are TGTGCCAGCAACTCTCCTAGCGGGGGGGATGTTGAGCTGTTCTTC. Translated, it reads CASNSPSGGDVELFF.